The 26 T cell receptor gamma chains presented below share a single source sample, sequenced in a study of Vδ1+ human thymocytes. Study observations and caveats: In the thymus, TRG and TRD repertoires looked highly polyclonal with Gaussian CDR3 lengths.

Extracted RNA was reverse transcribed into cDNA. CDR3 amplicons came from multiplex PCR with pooled V-gene forward and constant-region reverse primers. TCRdb re-called clones from the multiplex PCR reads using CATT. The table lists some 37,000 gamma-chain clones, 20% to 25% of them singletons. Their cognate antigens are unknown. Input material: Vdelta1+ gamma-delta thymocytes from the thymus. Noted subset: FACS-sorted CD3+ TCRalphabeta- TCRVdelta1+ TCRVdelta2- thymocytes. These receptor sequences come from a girl under three years old who had congenital heart surgery.

This clone has only a few counts. The genes are TRGV4 and TRGJP2. This CDR3 has 12 amino acids. CDR1 EGSTGY and CDR2 YDSYTSSV come from the germline V gene. Losses at the gene ends were 9 bases for V and 3 bases for J; bases not matched to a gene: 4. CDR3 DNA sequence: TGTGCCACCGTCGGTAGTGATTGGATCAAGACGTTT. It encodes CATVGSDWIKTF.

The sample holds a few counts of this clone. V usage is TRGV2 and J usage is TRGJP2. The germline V gene has CDR1 EGSNGY and CDR2 YDSYNSKV. The CDR3 sequence is 15 residues long. V dropped 4 bases and J dropped 1; count of bases not matched to a gene: 6. DNA of the CDR3: TGTGCCACCTGGGAGCTTCTTAGTAGTGATTGGATCAAGACGTTT. Translation gives CATWELLSSDWIKTF.

The V and J genes are TRGV8 and TRGJ1 or TRGJ2. V lost 5 bases to trimming and J lost 4 bases; unmatched junction nucleotides: 11. CDR3 length: 14 amino acids. Germline CDR1 and CDR2: VENAVY and YDSYNSRV. The CDR3 is CATWAHKPYYKKLF. CDR3 sequence (DNA): TGTGCCACCTGGGCTCATAAGCCATATTATAAGAAACTCTTT.

A few counts support this clone. This sequence joins TRGV4 and TRGJ1 or TRGJ2. J was trimmed by 8 bases and V by 0 bases; bases with no gene match: 10. CDR3 length: 14 amino acids. The V gene's germline CDR1 is EGSTGY and CDR2 YDSYTSSV. CDR3 nucleotide sequence: TGTGCCACCTGGGATGGGCAGAGGATACATAAGAAACTCTTT. As protein: CATWDGQRIHKKLF.

This clone showed up just a few times. This chain joins TRGV3 and TRGJ1 or TRGJ2. Trimming removed 6 bases from V and 12 bases from J; junction bases left unmatched: 11. The CDR3 has 11 residues. CDR1 is VTNTFY and CDR2 is YDVSTARD in the germline V gene (reference sequence). As DNA, the CDR3 is TGTGCCACCTGGCGGGGTAGGGTGAAACTCTTT. It is translated as CATWRGRVKLF.

This chain links TRGV9 with TRGJ1 or TRGJ2. The CDR3 covers 16 residues. Per the germline V gene, CDR1 is GITISATS and CDR2 is ISYDGTV (reference sequence). V was pared by 0 bases and J by 2 bases, with 10 bases of the junction left unmatched. Here the CDR3 reads CALWEVPGSYYYKKLF. DNA of the CDR3: TGTGCCTTGTGGGAGGTGCCGGGGTCTTATTATTATAAGAAACTCTTT.

This clone was picked up a small number of times. V is TRGV9 and J is TRGJP1. Unmatched junction bases numbered 0, after V lost 2 bases and J lost 0 bases. CDR3 length: 14 residues. Germline V gene data show CDR1 as GITISATS and CDR2 as ISYDGTV (reference sequence). CDR3 DNA: TGTGCCTTGTGGGAGGATACCACTGGTTGGTTCAAGATATTT. Encoded protein: CALWEDTTGWFKIF.

This clone was seen a handful of times. Other DNA sequences in this specimen translate into the identical CDR3. The chain employs TRGV9 and TRGJ1 or TRGJ2. The germline CDR1 and CDR2 sequences are GITISATS and ISYDGTV (reference sequence). Trimming took 0 bases from V and 10 from J; bases not matched to a gene: 6. There are 12 residues in the CDR3. CDR3 bases: TGTGCCTTGTGGGAGGTGCATTTAAAGAAACTCTTT. The encoded protein is CALWEVHLKKLF.

The sample holds a few counts of this clone. This chain links TRGV9 with TRGJ1 or TRGJ2. The CDR3 contains 14 residues. Germline V gives CDR1 GITISATS, CDR2 ISYDGTV (reference sequence). V lost 2 bases to trimming and J lost 3 bases; unmatched junction nucleotides: 7. DNA for the CDR3: TGTGCCTTGTGGGAGGGCGAGCCTTATTATAAGAAACTCTTT. This translates into CALWEGEPYYKKLF.

Notes on this clone: This specimen includes other DNA sequences encoding the same CDR3. This chain uses TRGV4 with TRGJ1 or TRGJ2. The germline CDR1 and CDR2 sequences are EGSTGY and YDSYTSSV. The CDR3 contains 13 residues. V lost 0 bases and J lost 6; bases outside the gene matches: 5. CDR3 region: CATWDGPSYKKLF. The CDR3 nucleotides read TGTGCCACCTGGGATGGGCCATCTTATAAGAAACTCTTT.

As concerns this clone: This could be a read error, since a much larger clone is one nucleotide away. The J gene is TRGJ1 or TRGJ2, the V gene TRGV8. Germline CDR1 VENAVY, CDR2 YDSYNSRV. V lost 2 bases, J lost 8 bases, and 3 bases stayed unmatched. The CDR3 length is 11 residues. This CDR3 reads CATWDNNKKLF. The CDR3 bases are TGTGCCACCTGGGATAATAATAAGAAACTCTTT.

This clone was counted only a few times. V usage is TRGV2 and J usage is TRGJP1. Unmatched junction bases numbered 6, after V lost 0 bases and J lost 11 bases. CDR3 length equals 13 residues. The germline gives CDR1 EGSNGY, CDR2 YDSYNSKV. The CDR3 DNA sequence: TGTGCCACCTGGGACGGGCGAAGGTGGTTCAAGATATTT. It translates to CATWDGRRWFKIF.

The V gene is TRGV3, the J gene TRGJ1 or TRGJ2. Germline values: CDR1 VTNTFY, CDR2 YDVSTARD (reference sequence). This CDR3 spans 13 amino acids. The V gene end was trimmed by 5 bases and the J gene end by 3 bases; junction bases not matched to a gene: 7. The CDR3 bases are TGTGCCACCTGGGCCGTCGCTTATTATAAGAAACTCTTT. This encodes CATWAVAYYKKLF.

This chain connects TRGV9 to TRGJ1 or TRGJ2. Trimming cost V 3 bases and J 7 bases; bases outside gene matches: 12. Germline values: CDR1 GITISATS, CDR2 ISYDGTV (reference sequence). This CDR3 is 14 amino acids long. CDR3 in amino acids: CALWEPAGEYKKLF. DNA of the CDR3: TGTGCCTTGTGGGAGCCCGCGGGGGAATATAAGAAACTCTTT.

On this clone itself: Compared with germline, one end of the junction differs, possibly owing to a read error. The V call is TRGV8, the J call TRGJ1 or TRGJ2. This CDR3 is built from 12 residues. CDR1 and CDR2 (germline): VENAVY, YDSYNSRV. The CDR3, as DNA: TGTGCCACCCGGGATAGTTCTTATAAGAAACTCTTT. This codes for CATRDSSYKKLF.

This clone occurred a few times. This chain uses TRGV3 with TRGJ1 or TRGJ2. The CDR3 has 11 residues. Germline trimming cut 3 bases from V and 12 bases from J; bases unmatched to any gene: 8. Per the germline V gene, CDR1 is VTNTFY and CDR2 is YDVSTARD (reference sequence). The CDR3 is CATWDEWGKLF. The CDR3 DNA sequence: TGTGCCACCTGGGACGAATGGGGGAAACTCTTT.

This rearrangement joins TRGV3 to TRGJP2. The CDR3 runs 19 residues. J lost 2 bases, V lost 0 bases, and 15 bases had no gene match. The V gene's germline CDR1 is VTNTFY and CDR2 YDVSTARD (reference sequence). CDR3 bases: TGTGCCACCTGGGACAGGCCCCAAAGAATCGGGAGTAGTGATTGGATCAAGACGTTT. It specifies CATWDRPQRIGSSDWIKTF.

J is TRGJ1 or TRGJ2 and V is TRGV2. CDR3 size: 11 residues. The trim removed 4 bases at V and 11 bases at J, leaving 8 bases unmatched. CDR1 and CDR2 (germline): EGSNGY, YDSYNSKV. The CDR3 coding sequence is TGTGCCACCTGGGATTATAAGGAGAAACTCTTT. Protein: CATWDYKEKLF.

This clone was seen only once. V and J are TRGV4 and TRGJ1 or TRGJ2. From germline, CDR1 is EGSTGY and CDR2 YDSYTSSV. The CDR3 is 13 residues long. The J segment lost 16 bases and the V segment lost 0 bases, leaving 15 bases of the junction unmatched. The CDR3 DNA reads as TGTGCCACCTGGGATGGGCCGCTCTACTTTGAGCTCTTT. Translating it yields CATWDGPLYFELF.

This clone showed up just a few times. V usage is TRGV9 and J usage is TRGJP2. The trim removed 4 bases at V and 2 bases at J, leaving 10 bases unmatched. CDR1 is GITISATS, CDR2 ISYDGTV, per germline (reference sequence). This CDR3 contains 16 residues. CDR3 DNA: TGTGCCTTGTGGGACGTGTTGAGGAGTAGTGATTGGATCAAGACGTTT. This encodes CALWDVLRSSDWIKTF.

This clone was observed a handful of times. One end of the junction does not line up with germline, which may come from a read error. This same CDR3 is encoded by further DNA sequences in the sample. The chain employs TRGV4 and TRGJ1 or TRGJ2. CDR1 and CDR2 (germline): EGSTGY, YDSYTSSV. This CDR3 comprises 13 residues. The CDR3: CATWDGLYYKKLF. The DNA of the CDR3 is TGTGCCACCTGGGATGGGCTGTATTATAAGAAACTCTTC.

This clone was counted a few times. V is TRGV2 and J is TRGJP2. CDR1 and CDR2 from the germline V gene are EGSNGY and YDSYNSKV. This CDR3 is built from 13 residues. With V trimmed by 3 bases and J by 8 bases, 6 bases remained unmatched. Here the CDR3 DNA reads TGTGCCACCTGGGACCCGATCGATTGGATCAAGACGTTT. Translating gives CATWDPIDWIKTF.

With respect to this clone: Other DNA sequences in the sample encode the same CDR3. This sequence joins TRGV9 and TRGJ1 or TRGJ2. V was pared by 5 bases and J by 0 bases, with 4 bases of the junction left unmatched. CDR1 is GITISATS, CDR2 ISYDGTV, per germline (reference sequence). This CDR3 has 13 residues. The CDR3 sequence: CALWGGNYYKKLF. The DNA of the CDR3 is TGTGCCTTGTGGGGTGGGAATTATTATAAGAAACTCTTT.

Details on this clone: A junction boundary mismatches the germline segment, possibly from a read error. Other nucleotide sequences in the sample specify the same CDR3. The chain couples TRGV9 to TRGJ1 or TRGJ2. The CDR3 is made up of 14 amino acids. Looked up from germline, CDR1 is GITISATS and CDR2 is ISYDGTV (reference sequence). CDR3 DNA sequence: TGTGCTTTGTGGGAGGTGGGGAATTATTATAAGAAACTCTTT. It translates to CALWEVGNYYKKLF.

Notes on this clone: Other nucleotide sequences from this sample produce the same CDR3. The rearrangement uses TRGV4 and TRGJ1 or TRGJ2. The CDR3 extends over 13 amino acids. Germline assignment: CDR1 EGSTGY and CDR2 YDSYTSSV. The V segment lost 4 bases and the J segment 4 bases; nucleotides outside the gene matches: 7. The CDR3 here is CATWDPNYYKKLF. The CDR3, as DNA: TGTGCCACCTGGGACCCCAACTATTATAAGAAACTCTTT.

The chain carries TRGV5 and TRGJ1 or TRGJ2. This CDR3 contains 14 residues. V trimming: 0 bases; J trimming: 10 bases; junction bases outside the gene matches: 12. Germline V gene sequence: CDR1 VINAFY, CDR2 YDVSNSKD. CDR3 in DNA: TGTGCCACCTGGGACAGGCCGGAAAAAACGAAGAAACTCTTT. It codes for CATWDRPEKTKKLF.